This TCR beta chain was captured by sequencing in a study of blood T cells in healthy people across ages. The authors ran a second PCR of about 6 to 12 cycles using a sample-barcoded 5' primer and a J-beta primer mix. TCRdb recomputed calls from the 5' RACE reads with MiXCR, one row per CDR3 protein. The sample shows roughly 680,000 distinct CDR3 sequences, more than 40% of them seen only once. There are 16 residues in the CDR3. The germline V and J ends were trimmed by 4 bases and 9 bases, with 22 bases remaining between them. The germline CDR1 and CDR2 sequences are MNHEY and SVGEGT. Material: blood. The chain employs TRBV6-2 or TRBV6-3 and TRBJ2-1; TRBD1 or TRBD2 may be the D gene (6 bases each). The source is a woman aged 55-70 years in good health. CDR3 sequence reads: CASSLSRSGGPSEQFF. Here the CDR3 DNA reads TGTGCCAGCAGTTTATCCAGGAGTGGGGGGCCGAGTGAGCAGTTCTTC.